This T cell receptor beta chain was captured in a study of cytomegalovirus exposure and HLA in healthy donors. The germline CDR1 and CDR2 sequences are MNHNY and SVGAGI (reference sequence). Trimming shortened V by 6 bases and J by 3 bases, and 11 bases separated the two germline ends. The CDR3 consists of 13 residues. PCR primers comprised 60 Vbeta and 13 Jbeta primers. TCRdb keeps only in-frame clones here, not all; method: immunoSEQ multiplex PCR. The repertoire consists of 150,000 to 200,000 clones, with roughly four fifths occurring once and the leading ten covering about 1.4%. The sequence was collected from a man aged 35-49 years in good health and CMV-seronegative. The gene calls are TRBV6-6 and TRBJ1-1; D remains ambiguous. The sequenced sample consisted of PBMCs. CDR3 protein: CASRVGGDTEAFF. The CDR3 nucleotides read TGTGCCAGCAGGGTGGGCGGGGACACTGAAGCTTTCTTT.